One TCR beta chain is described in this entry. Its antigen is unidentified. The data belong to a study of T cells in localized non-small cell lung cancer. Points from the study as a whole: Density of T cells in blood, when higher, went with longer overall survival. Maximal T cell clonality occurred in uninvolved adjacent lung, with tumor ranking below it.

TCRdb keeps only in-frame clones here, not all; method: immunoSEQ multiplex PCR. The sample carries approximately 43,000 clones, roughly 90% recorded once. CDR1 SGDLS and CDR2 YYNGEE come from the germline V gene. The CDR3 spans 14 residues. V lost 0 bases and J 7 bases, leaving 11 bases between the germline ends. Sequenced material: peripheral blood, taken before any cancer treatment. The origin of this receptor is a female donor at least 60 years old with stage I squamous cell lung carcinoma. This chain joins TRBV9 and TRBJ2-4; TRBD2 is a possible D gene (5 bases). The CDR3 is CASSVGVPGNIQYF. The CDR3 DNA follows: TGTGCCAGCAGCGTAGGGGTCCCGGGGAACATTCAGTACTTC.